Given below is one TCR beta chain in context. No antigen is known for it. The time point is: newly diagnosed, previously untreated cHL patient sample. Untreated, newly diagnosed classical Hodgkin lymphoma PBMCs were used for comparison. The sample originates from a study of PD-1 blockade in classical Hodgkin lymphoma. Study-level results: Healthy donors reportedly exceeded newly diagnosed patients in baseline TCR diversity.

The junction had 5 bases not matched to a gene; V was cut back by 3 bases and J by 2 bases. CDR3 length: 15 amino acids. Looked up from germline, CDR1 is SGDLS and CDR2 is YYNGEE. Clones were sequenced by immunoSEQ multiplex PCR, and TCRdb holds only the in-frame ones, with some missing. The table has 25,000 to 35,000 clones, 85% to 95% seen once. The receptor comes from a human donor with classical Hodgkin lymphoma. The chain uses TRBV9 and TRBJ1-3; TRBD1 agrees at 7 bases. The sample comprised peripheral blood mononuclear cells (PBMCs). CDR3 DNA: TGTGCCAGCAGCGCGACAGGGTCCCCTGGAAACACCATATATTTT. Translating it yields CASSATGSPGNTIYF.